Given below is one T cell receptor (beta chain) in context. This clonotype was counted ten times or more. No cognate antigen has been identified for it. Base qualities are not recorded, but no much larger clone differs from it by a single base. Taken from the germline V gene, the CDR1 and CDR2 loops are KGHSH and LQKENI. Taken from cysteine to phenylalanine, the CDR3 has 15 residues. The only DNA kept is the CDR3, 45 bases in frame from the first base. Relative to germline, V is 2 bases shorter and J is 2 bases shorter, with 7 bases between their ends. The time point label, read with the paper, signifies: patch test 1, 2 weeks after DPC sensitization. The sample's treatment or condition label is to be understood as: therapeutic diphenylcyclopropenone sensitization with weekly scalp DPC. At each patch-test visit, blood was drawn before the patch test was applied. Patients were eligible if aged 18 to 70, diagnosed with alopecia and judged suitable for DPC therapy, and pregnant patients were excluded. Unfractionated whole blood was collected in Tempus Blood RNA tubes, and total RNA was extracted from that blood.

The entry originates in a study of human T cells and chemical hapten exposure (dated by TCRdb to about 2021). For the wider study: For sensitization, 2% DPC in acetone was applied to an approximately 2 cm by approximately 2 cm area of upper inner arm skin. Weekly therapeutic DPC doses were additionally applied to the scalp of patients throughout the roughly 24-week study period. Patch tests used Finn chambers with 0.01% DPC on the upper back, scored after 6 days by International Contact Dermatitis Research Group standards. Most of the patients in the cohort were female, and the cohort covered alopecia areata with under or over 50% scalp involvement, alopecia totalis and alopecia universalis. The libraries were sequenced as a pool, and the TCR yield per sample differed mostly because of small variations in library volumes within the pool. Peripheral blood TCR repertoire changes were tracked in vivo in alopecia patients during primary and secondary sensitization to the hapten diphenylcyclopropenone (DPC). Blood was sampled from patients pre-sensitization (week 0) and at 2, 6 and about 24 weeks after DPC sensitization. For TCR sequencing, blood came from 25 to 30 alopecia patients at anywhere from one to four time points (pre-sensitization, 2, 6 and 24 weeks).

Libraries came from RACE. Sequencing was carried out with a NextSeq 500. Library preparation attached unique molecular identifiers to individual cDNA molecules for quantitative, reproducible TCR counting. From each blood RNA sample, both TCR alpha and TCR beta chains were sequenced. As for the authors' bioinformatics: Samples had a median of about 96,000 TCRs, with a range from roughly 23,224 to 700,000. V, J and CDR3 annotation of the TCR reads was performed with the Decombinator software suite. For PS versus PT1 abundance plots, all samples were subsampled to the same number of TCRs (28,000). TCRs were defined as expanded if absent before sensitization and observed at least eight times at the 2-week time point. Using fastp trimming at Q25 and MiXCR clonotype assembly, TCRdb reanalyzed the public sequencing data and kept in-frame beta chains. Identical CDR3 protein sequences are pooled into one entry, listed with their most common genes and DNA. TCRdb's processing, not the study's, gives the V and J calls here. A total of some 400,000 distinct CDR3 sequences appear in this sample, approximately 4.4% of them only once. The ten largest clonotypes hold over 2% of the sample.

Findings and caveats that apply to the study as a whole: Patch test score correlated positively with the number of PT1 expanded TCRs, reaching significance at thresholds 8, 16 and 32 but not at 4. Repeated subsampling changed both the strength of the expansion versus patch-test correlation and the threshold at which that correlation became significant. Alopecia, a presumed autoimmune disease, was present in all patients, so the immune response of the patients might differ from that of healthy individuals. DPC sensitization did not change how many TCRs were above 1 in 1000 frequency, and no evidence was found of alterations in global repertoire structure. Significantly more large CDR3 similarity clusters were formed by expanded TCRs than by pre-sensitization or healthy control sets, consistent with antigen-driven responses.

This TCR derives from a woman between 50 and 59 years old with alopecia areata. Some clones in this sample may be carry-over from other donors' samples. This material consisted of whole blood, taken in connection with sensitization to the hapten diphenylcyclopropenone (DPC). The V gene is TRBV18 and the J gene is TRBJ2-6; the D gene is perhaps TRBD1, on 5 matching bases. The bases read TGTGCCAGCTCACCAGGGGCTGCTGGGGCCAACGTCCTGACTTTC. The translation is CASSPGAAGANVLTF.